Listed below are T cell receptor beta chains from one sample, sequenced in a study of PD-1 blockade in classical Hodgkin lymphoma. Here immunoSEQ multiplex PCR was the method, and the copy in TCRdb shows in-frame clones only, minus some. Among around 66,000 clones, roughly nine tenths were seen once, and the ten largest hold 15%. Sequencing was performed on peripheral blood mononuclear cells (PBMCs), taken at baseline. The receptor set was obtained from a human donor with classical Hodgkin lymphoma. The CDR3 runs from the conserved cysteine through the conserved F or W. Each record gives: CDR3 protein, CDR3 DNA, clone size, J gene, V gene, D gene. D genes are given only for firm matches. Expanded clones are given a class, and other clones once, few, many or no size at all.

CDR3 protein: CASTRQAHYGYTF; CDR3 DNA: TGTGCCAGCACTCGACAGGCTCACTATGGCTACACCTTC; clone size: NA; J gene: TRBJ1-2; V gene: TRBV6-1; D gene: NA
CDR3 protein: CASSPLGADSPLHF; CDR3 DNA: TGTGCCAGCAGCCCCCTCGGGGCAGATTCACCCCTCCACTTT; clone size: NA; J gene: TRBJ1-6; V gene: TRBV11-2; D gene: NA
CDR3 protein: CASSLGRLGETQYF; CDR3 DNA: TGTGCTAGCAGCTTAGGACGGTTAGGGGAGACCCAGTACTTC; clone size: NA; J gene: TRBJ2-5; V gene: TRBV7-7; D gene: NA
CDR3 protein: CASSLLAFGTDTQYF; CDR3 DNA: TGTGCCAGCAGCTTACTAGCGTTCGGCACAGATACGCAGTATTTT; clone size: NA; J gene: TRBJ2-3; V gene: TRBV5-6; D gene: TRBD2
CDR3 protein: CSVDRLGGYGYTF; CDR3 DNA: TGCAGCGTTGACAGGTTGGGGGGCTATGGCTACACCTTC; clone size: NA; J gene: TRBJ1-2; V gene: TRBV29-1; D gene: NA
CDR3 protein: CSAFIPSGNTIYF; CDR3 DNA: TGCAGCGCATTCATCCCCTCTGGAAACACCATATATTTT; clone size: NA; J gene: TRBJ1-3; V gene: TRBV29-1; D gene: NA
CDR3 protein: CASSLAEYNSPLHF; CDR3 DNA: TGCGCCAGCAGCTTGGCAGAGTATAATTCACCCCTCCACTTT; clone size: few; J gene: TRBJ1-6; V gene: TRBV5-1; D gene: NA
CDR3 protein: CASSISGGALDTQYF; CDR3 DNA: TGTGCCAGCAGCATTAGCGGGGGGGCCCTAGATACGCAGTATTTT; clone size: NA; J gene: TRBJ2-3; V gene: TRBV7-9; D gene: TRBD2
CDR3 protein: CASSGTSGDNFQETQYF; CDR3 DNA: TGTGCCAGCAGCGGGACTAGCGGGGATAATTTTCAAGAGACCCAGTACTTC; clone size: NA; J gene: TRBJ2-5; V gene: TRBV9; D gene: TRBD2
CDR3 protein: CASSQEGPQATNTGELFF; CDR3 DNA: TGCGCCAGCAGCCAAGAGGGGCCCCAGGCGACGAACACCGGGGAGCTGTTTTTT; clone size: NA; J gene: TRBJ2-2; V gene: TRBV4-1; D gene: NA
CDR3 protein: CAISESPSGLEETQYF; CDR3 DNA: TGTGCCATCAGTGAGTCGCCTTCGGGTTTAGAAGAGACCCAGTACTTC; clone size: NA; J gene: TRBJ2-5; V gene: TRBV10-3; D gene: NA